The T cell receptor (beta chain) under discussion was sequenced for a study of cytomegalovirus exposure and HLA in healthy donors. Amplification used 60 Vbeta primers and 13 Jbeta primers. TCRdb's table, derived via immunoSEQ multiplex PCR, lists solely in-frame clones and lacks some. The table records around 71,000 clones, approximately 70% of them present only once. General observations from the study: Later on, a genetic analysis was performed. It linked a missense variant in DCLRE1C with V- and J-gene trimming of TCR beta.

Note on this clone: What it recognizes is unknown.

The V segment lost 7 bases and the J segment 7 bases; nucleotides outside the gene matches: 15. This CDR3 region has 17 residues. Germline CDR1 LGHNA, CDR2 YNFKEQ. This sequence was found in a male donor in good health and CMV-seropositive. This chain connects TRBV4-2 to TRBJ2-7; TRBD2 matches 14 bases. The sample was PBMCs. The CDR3 here is CASTAGEGLAGVGEQYF. Here the CDR3 DNA reads TGTGCCAGCACGGCCGGGGAGGGACTAGCGGGAGTTGGGGAGCAGTACTTC.